These 28 T cell receptor beta chains came from one sample sequenced in a study of T cells in tumors and immune-related adverse events. This table comes from immunoSEQ multiplex PCR, and its TCRdb copy is limited to in-frame clones, with some not included. The table lists about 11,000 clones, around 93% of them singletons, with around 1.5% in the top ten. Specimen: lymph node tissue, collected from a patient treated with anti-PD-1 therapy. The receptors stem from a female donor with metastatic renal cell carcinoma.

There are a few counts of this clone. The chain has TRBV6-1 and TRBJ1-6; possibly TRBD1 for D (6 bases). Germline loops: CDR1 MNHNS, CDR2 SASEGT. Trimming took off 7 bases at V and 9 bases at J, with 16 bases between the two ends. The CDR3 extends over 14 amino acids. The CDR3 region has the DNA TGTGCCAGCAAGACAGGTGTTCAACGTTCACCCCTCCACTTT. It specifies CASKTGVQRSPLHF.

This chain connects TRBV29-1 to TRBJ1-2; D may be TRBD1 (5 bases). V lost 2 bases and J lost 8, with 15 bases in between. This CDR3 has 13 residues. The germline V gene has CDR1 SQVTM and CDR2 ANQGSEA. CDR3 in DNA: TGCAGCGTTGAAATTCGACAGAATGGCGGCTACACCTTC. Encoded protein: CSVEIRQNGGYTF.

The J gene is TRBJ1-1, the V gene TRBV10-1; no reliable D call. V was clipped by 0 bases and J by 1 base, with 12 bases between them. Germline V gives CDR1 WNHNN, CDR2 SYGVQD (reference sequence). This CDR3 has 16 amino acids. The CDR3 DNA is TGCGCCAGCAGTGAGTCCACCTGGACTGGGAACACTGAAGCTTTCTTT. As protein: CASSESTWTGNTEAFF.

V is TRBV6-4 and J is TRBJ1-2, with D possibly TRBD1 on 6 matching bases. Germline V gene sequence: CDR1 MRHNA, CDR2 SNTAGT. V was clipped by 2 bases and J by 6 bases, with 16 bases between them. This CDR3 has 15 residues. CDR3 region: CASSDTPQGLDGYTF. CDR3 nucleotides: TGTGCCAGCAGTGACACCCCACAGGGCTTGGATGGCTACACCTTC.

The chain links TRBV7-8 to TRBJ1-2; maybe TRBD1 (5 bases). This CDR3 is built from 16 residues. Germline CDR1 and CDR2: SGHVS and FQNEAQ. Trimming shortened V by 10 bases and J by 1 base, and 22 bases separated the two germline ends. CDR3: CATIILLDSINYGYTF. DNA for the CDR3: TGTGCCACCATAATCCTCCTAGACAGCATTAACTATGGCTACACCTTC.

The rearrangement joins TRBV21-1 to TRBJ2-7; the table's D call TRBD2 went unverified against the DNA. TRBV21-1 is recorded as a pseudogene. CDR3 length: 16 residues. The CDR3, as DNA: TGTGCCAGCAGCAAAGAGGCTAGCGGGGGATCCTACGAGCAGTACTTC. Protein: CASSKEASGGSYEQYF.

The chain recombines TRBV6-5 with TRBJ1-6; TRBD1 agrees at 7 bases. Germline V gene lookup returns CDR1 MNHEY and CDR2 SVGAGI. The ends lost 6 bases at V and 7 bases at J; junction bases unmatched: 6. There are 14 residues in the CDR3. CDR3 loop: CASRGTGENSPLHF. The CDR3 coding sequence is TGTGCCAGCAGAGGAACAGGGGAGAATTCACCCCTCCACTTT.

In DNA form, the CDR3 reads TGTGCCAGCAGCCTACAACAGGGGTTGGGGGATCAGCCCCAGCATTTT. It encodes CASSLQQGLGDQPQHF. The chain couples TRBV7-9 to TRBJ1-5; 7 bases line up with TRBD1. Per germline, CDR1 SEHNR and CDR2 FQNEAQ (reference sequence). This CDR3 has 16 amino acids. V lost 5 bases to trimming and J lost 5 bases; unmatched junction nucleotides: 12.

The rearrangement uses TRBV2 and TRBJ2-1, with D possibly matching TRBD1 (6 bases). V dropped 7 bases and J dropped 0 bases, with 13 bases sitting between them. The CDR3 is 15 amino acids. Germline CDR1 SNHLY, CDR2 FYNNEI. This CDR3 reads CASTSLTGSYNEQFF. For the CDR3, the DNA is TGTGCCAGCACTTCGTTGACAGGCTCCTACAATGAGCAGTTCTTC.

This chain joins TRBV5-1 and TRBJ2-1, with TRBD2 identical over 7 bases. CDR3 length: 15 residues. V was pared by 4 bases and J by 5 bases, with 9 bases of the junction left unmatched. Germline CDR1 SGHRS, CDR2 YFSETQ. This chain's CDR3 is CASSPDSLANNEQFF. CDR3 sequence (DNA): TGCGCCAGCAGCCCTGACTCACTAGCGAACAATGAGCAGTTCTTC.

As to this clone: Germline is not matched at one junction end, which may reflect a read error. The chain combines TRBV6-4 with TRBJ2-3; TRBD1 or TRBD2 may be the D gene (5 bases each). This CDR3 is 13 amino acids long. Germline V gene sequence: CDR1 MRHNA, CDR2 SNTAGT. The CDR3 region has the DNA TGTGCCAGCAGGGACTCAGGGACAGATACGCAGTATTTT. Translation: CASRDSGTDTQYF.

The V and J genes are TRBV13 and TRBJ2-5; TRBD2 matches 10 bases. CDR1 is PRHDT and CDR2 is FYEKMQ in the germline V gene (reference sequence). Losses at the gene ends were 5 bases for V and 5 bases for J; bases not matched to a gene: 20. This CDR3 spans 19 amino acids. The CDR3 region has the DNA TGTGCCAGCAGCACATTTTACCGACTAGCGGGCCCCCCAGGCGAGACCCAGTACTTC. Amino acids: CASSTFYRLAGPPGETQYF.

The chain recombines TRBV7-9 with TRBJ1-1; possibly TRBD1 for D (5 bases). Looked up from germline, CDR1 is SEHNR and CDR2 is FQNEAQ (reference sequence). V lost 1 base and J 1 base, leaving 7 bases between the germline ends. CDR3 length equals 14 residues. The CDR3 region has the DNA TGTGCCAGCAGCTTAGTCACAGGGAACACTGAAGCTTTCTTT. Its translation is CASSLVTGNTEAFF.

The chain couples TRBV11-2 to TRBJ1-2; D not certain. The length of the CDR3 is 16 residues. CDR1 is SGHAT, CDR2 FQNNGV, per germline. V dropped 5 bases and J dropped 8 bases, with 24 bases sitting between them. The CDR3, as DNA: TGTGCCAGCAGCCCCTCACCCGGTTGGCCCCTGGGAGGCTACACCTTC. Protein product: CASSPSPGWPLGGYTF.

The genes are TRBV9 and TRBJ2-2; 7 nucleotides align to TRBD2. V dropped 2 bases and J dropped 2; count of bases not matched to a gene: 6. Germline CDR1 is SGDLS and CDR2 is YYNGEE. This CDR3 spans 16 amino acids. CDR3 sequence reads: CASSVLGGTNTGELFF. In DNA form, the CDR3 reads TGTGCCAGCAGCGTCCTGGGGGGGACCAACACCGGGGAGCTGTTTTTT.

V and J are TRBV2 and TRBJ2-3, with 8 bases fitting TRBD2. Germline V gives CDR1 SNHLY, CDR2 FYNNEI. V shed 1 base, J shed 1 base, and the junction held 1 base outside the gene matches. The CDR3 is made up of 15 amino acids. The CDR3 DNA reads TGTGCCAGCAGTGAAGAGACTAGCGGCACAGATACGCAGTATTTT. Translating it yields CASSEETSGTDTQYF.

The V call is TRBV5-1, the J call TRBJ2-1; D gene unclear. CDR1 is SGHRS and CDR2 is YFSETQ in the germline V gene. V was shortened by 4 bases and J by 0 bases, with 11 bases between the two germline ends. The CDR3 runs 15 residues. CDR3 region: CASSLRSNSYNEQFF. CDR3 coding DNA: TGCGCCAGCAGCCTTCGGTCTAACTCCTACAATGAGCAGTTCTTC. The complete variable domain, with remaining parts taken from reference TRBV5-1 and TRBJ2-1, reads KAGVTQTPRYLIKTRGQQVTLSCSPISGHRSVSWYQQTPGQGLQFLFEYFSETQRNKGNFPGRFSGRQFSNSRSEMNVSTLELGDSALYLCASSLRSNSYNEQFFGPGTRLTVL.

The J gene is TRBJ2-3, the V gene TRBV5-1, with TRBD1 as a possible D gene (5 bases). V lost 1 base and J 0 bases, leaving 9 bases between the germline ends. Germline V gene lookup returns CDR1 SGHRS and CDR2 YFSETQ. The CDR3 totals 15 residues. CDR3 DNA: TGCGCCAGCAGCTTGCGGCCAGGGAGCACAGATACGCAGTATTTT. Amino acids: CASSLRPGSTDTQYF.

The chain recombines TRBV5-6 with TRBJ1-4; 7 bases are a match to TRBD1. Germline CDR1 reads SGHDT; CDR2 reads YYEEEE. With 2 bases clipped from V and 5 bases from J, the junction kept 6 bases outside the gene matches. This CDR3 comprises 15 residues. CDR3 loop: CASSFFGTENEKLFF. The CDR3 nucleotides read TGTGCCAGCAGCTTTTTCGGGACAGAGAATGAAAAACTGTTTTTT. Supplemented by reference TRBV5-6 and TRBJ1-4, the full variable domain reads DAGVTQSPTHLIKTRGQQVTLRCSPKSGHDTVSWYQQALGQGPQFIFQYYEEEERQRGNFPDRFSGHQFPNYSSELNVNALLLGDSALYLCASSFFGTENEKLFFGSGTQLSVL.

The rearrangement links TRBV5-1 to TRBJ1-5, with D hard to call. Trimming cost V 4 bases and J 7 bases, with 12 bases left between them. CDR3 length: 13 amino acids. From germline, CDR1 is SGHRS and CDR2 YFSETQ. Here the CDR3 reads CASSNPRAQPQHF. The CDR3 DNA sequence: TGCGCCAGCAGCAACCCGAGGGCCCAGCCCCAGCATTTT.

The chain uses TRBV9 and TRBJ1-4, with 9 nucleotides matching TRBD1. With 3 bases clipped from V and 11 bases from J, the junction kept 11 bases outside the gene matches. Per germline, CDR1 SGDLS and CDR2 YYNGEE. The CDR3 is 15 residues long. The chain's CDR3 is CASSDLDRGRGKLFF. CDR3 nucleotides: TGTGCCAGCAGCGACCTGGACAGGGGTCGAGGGAAACTGTTTTTT.

The V and J genes are TRBV4-2 and TRBJ2-3; tentative D call: TRBD1 (6 bases). Looked up from germline, CDR1 is LGHNA and CDR2 is YNFKEQ. This CDR3 spans 16 amino acids. V dropped 4 bases and J dropped 2 bases, with 16 bases sitting between them. CDR3 DNA: TGTGCCAGCAGCCTAAGCCAACAGGGTCTCACAGATACGCAGTATTTT. As protein: CASSLSQQGLTDTQYF.

V and J are TRBV30 and TRBJ2-7; 7 positions agree with TRBD2. Unmatched junction bases numbered 9, after V lost 0 bases and J lost 7 bases. The CDR3 consists of 14 residues. The germline CDR1 and CDR2 sequences are GTSNPN and SVGIG (reference sequence). The CDR3 DNA reads TGTGCCTGGAGTGTCGCTGGGAGGGCCCGGGAGCAGTACTTC. The encoded protein is CAWSVAGRAREQYF.

This clone has only one observation. The V gene is TRBV5-1, the J gene TRBJ2-5; D is unresolved. The germline V and J ends were trimmed by 4 bases and 2 bases, with 15 bases remaining between them. The CDR3 length is 15 residues. Looked up from germline, CDR1 is SGHRS and CDR2 is YFSETQ. The CDR3 spells CASSPLRGMQETQYF. As DNA, the CDR3 is TGCGCCAGCAGCCCCTTGCGTGGGATGCAAGAGACCCAGTACTTC.

The gene calls are TRBV18 and TRBJ1-1; the D gene is possibly TRBD1 (5 bases). The CDR3 runs 15 residues. Per germline, CDR1 KGHSH and CDR2 LQKENI. Deletions cut 4 bases from V and 1 base from J, with 13 bases between. CDR3 sequence (DNA): TGTGCCAGCTCACTTCGGGCTGGGGCGAACACTGAAGCTTTCTTT. Residues: CASSLRAGANTEAFF.

The CDR3 DNA reads as TGTGCCAGCAGTTACTCTATCAGGGACCAAGAGACCCAGTACTTC. Translation: CASSYSIRDQETQYF. The chain joins TRBV6-6 to TRBJ2-5; possible D gene TRBD1, 5 bases. The germline V and J ends were trimmed by 0 bases and 0 bases, with 8 bases remaining between them. In germline, CDR1 is MNHNY, CDR2 SVGAGI (reference sequence). This CDR3 comprises 15 residues.

This clone was found once. This chain uses TRBV6-4 with TRBJ2-3; D is possibly TRBD1 (6 bases). Per germline, CDR1 MRHNA and CDR2 SNTAGT. Deletions cut 6 bases from V and 4 bases from J, with 14 bases between. The CDR3 totals 14 residues. CDR3: CASSPTGSSDTQYF. In nucleotides, the CDR3 is TGTGCCAGCAGCCCCACAGGGAGTTCAGATACGCAGTATTTT.

The genes are TRBV6-5 and TRBJ1-1; maybe TRBD1 (6 bases). V dropped 7 bases and J dropped 8 bases, with 11 bases sitting between them. Germline V gene sequence: CDR1 MNHEY, CDR2 SVGAGI. The CDR3 is 11 amino acids. The CDR3 region is CASTHGTEAFF. The CDR3 DNA follows: TGTGCCAGCACCCATGGGACAGAAGCTTTCTTT.